This T cell receptor (beta chain) was sequenced for a study of cytomegalovirus exposure and HLA in healthy donors. Concerning this clone itself: The antigen is not known.

Whole-study findings and limits: For TCR beta chains, V- and J-gene trimming was later linked to a missense DCLRE1C variant. TCR beta sequences reportedly predicted most subjects' HLA-A and HLA-B alleles accurately.

Amplification used 60 Vbeta primers and 13 Jbeta primers. Generated by immunoSEQ multiplex PCR, the TCRdb table keeps only in-frame clones and is missing some. The sample lists 150,000 to 250,000 clones; 85% were seen once. V dropped 0 bases and J dropped 0; count of bases not matched to a gene: 5. CDR3 length: 16 amino acids. Germline values: CDR1 SGHRS, CDR2 YFSETQ. Specimen: PBMCs. This sequence was found in a woman in her fifties or sixties in good health and CMV-seronegative. The chain links TRBV5-1 to TRBJ2-5, with 7 positions matching TRBD2. In DNA, the CDR3 is TGCGCCAGCAGCTTGGCCTCGCGGGAGTACCAAGAGACCCAGTACTTC. Its protein product is CASSLASREYQETQYF.